This paragraph reports one TCR beta chain. The antigen is undetermined. Generated by immunoSEQ multiplex PCR, the TCRdb table keeps only in-frame clones and is missing some. The sample has 15,000 to 20,000 clones; 77% are singletons. These data are taken from a study of CD4 T cells in relation to SARS-CoV-2 and coronaviruses. Study-wide background: No peptide or an HIV-1 Nef peptide pool served as negative control.

Losses at the gene ends were 4 bases for V and 14 bases for J; bases not matched to a gene: 7. The CDR3 totals 12 residues. The germline V gene has CDR1 SGHNT and CDR2 YYREEE (reference sequence). CD4+ T cells from unexposed donors were obtained before the COVID-19 pandemic (2011-2018). Isolation of CD4+ T cells took place after 10 days in culture. This receptor was obtained from a human donor in good health. Sequencing used CD4+ T cells from PBMCs, cultured in vitro. The chain joins TRBV5-4 to TRBJ2-1; 9 nucleotides match TRBD2. CDR3 loop: CASSQDSGSKFF. CDR3 DNA: TGTGCCAGCAGCCAAGATAGCGGGAGTAAGTTCTTC.